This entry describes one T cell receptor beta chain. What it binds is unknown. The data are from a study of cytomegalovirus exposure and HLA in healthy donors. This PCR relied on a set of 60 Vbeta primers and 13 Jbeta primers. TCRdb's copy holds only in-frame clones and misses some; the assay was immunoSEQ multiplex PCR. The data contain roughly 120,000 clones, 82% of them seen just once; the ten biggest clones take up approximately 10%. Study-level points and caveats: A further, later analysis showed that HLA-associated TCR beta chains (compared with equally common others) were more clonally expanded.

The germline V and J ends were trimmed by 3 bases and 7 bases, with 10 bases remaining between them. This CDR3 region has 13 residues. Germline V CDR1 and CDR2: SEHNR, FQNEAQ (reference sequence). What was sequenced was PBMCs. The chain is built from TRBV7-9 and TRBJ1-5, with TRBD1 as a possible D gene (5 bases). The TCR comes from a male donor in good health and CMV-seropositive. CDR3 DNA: TGTGCCAGCAGCTTGGAGGGGCAGCAGCCCCAGCATTTT. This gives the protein CASSLEGQQPQHF.